Below, one T cell receptor (beta chain) is given with its context. The junction departs from germline at one end; a sequencing error may be responsible. Additional DNA sequences in this sample encode the identical CDR3. All donors qualified as healthy HIV-negative adults and had experienced no recent acute infections or vaccinations. The CDR3 totals 15 residues. CDR1 and CDR2 (germline): SGHDT, YYEEEE. Original data processing: ImmunoSEQ gave junction-only sequences without quality scores, so filtering differed. Profiling relied on immunoSEQ multiplex PCR, and the TCRdb table lists in-frame clones only, not all of them. V, J and clone size are taken as reported in that table, and D and trimming were inferred from the DNA itself. This table has 2 million to 2.5 million clones, 85% to 95% appearing once. This sample was taken from a study of shared clonotypes between healthy human individuals. Study overall: Three CD4 naive, three CD4 memory, two CD8 naive and one CD8 memory plate were used per donor.

Sequenced: naive CD4+ T cells from PBMCs. As to subset: CD45RA+ positively selected. This chain joins TRBV5-6 and TRBJ2-7, with a tentative D call TRBD2 (6 bases). The receptor's source is a man aged 18-30 years in good health. Some clones in this sample may be carry-over from other donors' samples. The CDR3 DNA sequence: TGTGCTAGCAGTAGGAGGGCAGTGACAACCTACGAGCAGTACTTC. Translated: CASSRRAVTTYEQYF.